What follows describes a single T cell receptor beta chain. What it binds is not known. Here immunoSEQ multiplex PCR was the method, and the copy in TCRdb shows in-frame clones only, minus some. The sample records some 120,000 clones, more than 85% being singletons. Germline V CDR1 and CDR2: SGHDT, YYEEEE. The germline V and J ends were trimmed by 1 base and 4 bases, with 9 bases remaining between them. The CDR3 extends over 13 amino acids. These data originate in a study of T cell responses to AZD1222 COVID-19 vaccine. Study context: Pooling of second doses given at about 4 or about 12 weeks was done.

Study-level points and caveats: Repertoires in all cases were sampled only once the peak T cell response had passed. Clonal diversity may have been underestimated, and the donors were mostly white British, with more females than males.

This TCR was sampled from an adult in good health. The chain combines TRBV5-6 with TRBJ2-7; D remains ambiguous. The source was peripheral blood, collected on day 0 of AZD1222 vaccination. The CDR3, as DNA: TGTGCCAGCAGCTTGTCTCCGGGTTACGAGCAGTACTTC. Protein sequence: CASSLSPGYEQYF. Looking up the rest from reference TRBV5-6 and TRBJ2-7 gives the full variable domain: DAGVTQSPTHLIKTRGQQVTLRCSPKSGHDTVSWYQQALGQGPQFIFQYYEEEERQRGNFPDRFSGHQFPNYSSELNVNALLLGDSALYLCASSLSPGYEQYFGPGTRLTVT.